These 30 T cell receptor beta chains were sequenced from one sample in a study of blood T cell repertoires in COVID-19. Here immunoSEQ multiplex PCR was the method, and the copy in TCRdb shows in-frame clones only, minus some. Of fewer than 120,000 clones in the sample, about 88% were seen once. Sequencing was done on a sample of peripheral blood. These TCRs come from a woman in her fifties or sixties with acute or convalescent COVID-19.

CDR3 DNA: TGTGCCAGCAGCCCCCAGCGGGCCTCCTACAATGAGCAGTTCTTC. Translated: CASSPQRASYNEQFF. J is TRBJ2-1 and V is TRBV4-2, with D possibly TRBD2 on 6 matching bases. The CDR3 is 15 amino acids. From germline, CDR1 is LGHNA and CDR2 YNFKEQ. Deletions cut 4 bases from V and 0 bases from J, with 10 bases between.

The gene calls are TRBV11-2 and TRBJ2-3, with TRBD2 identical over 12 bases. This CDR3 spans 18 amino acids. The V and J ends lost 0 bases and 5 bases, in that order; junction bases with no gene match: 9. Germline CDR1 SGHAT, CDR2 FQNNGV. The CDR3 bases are TGTGCCAGCAGCTTAGATTACCGGCTAGCGGGAGGGGGAGATACGCAGTATTTT. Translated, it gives CASSLDYRLAGGGDTQYF. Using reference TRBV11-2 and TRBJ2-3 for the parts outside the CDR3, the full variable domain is EAGVAQSPRYKIIEKRQSVAFWCNPISGHATLYWYQQILGQGPKLLIQFQNNGVVDDSQLPKDRFSAERLKGVDSTLKIQPAKLEDSAVYLCASSLDYRLAGGGDTQYFGPGTRLTVL.

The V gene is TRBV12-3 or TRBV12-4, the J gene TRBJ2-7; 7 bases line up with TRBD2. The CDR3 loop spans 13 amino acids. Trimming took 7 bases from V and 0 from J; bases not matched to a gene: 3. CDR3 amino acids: CASNRGGSYEQYF. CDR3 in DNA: TGTGCCAGCAACCGCGGGGGCTCCTACGAGCAGTACTTC.

CDR3 DNA: TGCAGTGCTAGTGGACTGGGACTAGACTACAATGAGCAGTTCTTC. Protein product: CSASGLGLDYNEQFF. The chain carries TRBV20-1 and TRBJ2-1, with TRBD2 identical over 8 bases. V dropped 3 bases and J dropped 3; count of bases not matched to a gene: 7. Germline V gives CDR1 DFQATT, CDR2 SNEGSKA (reference sequence). This CDR3 contains 15 residues.

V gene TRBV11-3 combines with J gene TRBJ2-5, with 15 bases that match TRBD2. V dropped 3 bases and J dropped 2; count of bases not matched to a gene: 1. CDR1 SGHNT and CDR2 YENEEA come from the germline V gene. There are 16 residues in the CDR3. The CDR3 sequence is CASSLGLAGGQETQYF. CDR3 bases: TGTGCCAGCAGCTTGGGACTAGCGGGAGGTCAAGAGACCCAGTACTTC.

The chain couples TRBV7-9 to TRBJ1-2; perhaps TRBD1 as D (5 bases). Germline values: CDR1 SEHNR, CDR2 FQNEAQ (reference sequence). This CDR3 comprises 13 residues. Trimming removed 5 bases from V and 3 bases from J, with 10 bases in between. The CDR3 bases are TGTGCCAGCAGCGCACCACAGGACTATGGCTACACCTTC. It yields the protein CASSAPQDYGYTF.

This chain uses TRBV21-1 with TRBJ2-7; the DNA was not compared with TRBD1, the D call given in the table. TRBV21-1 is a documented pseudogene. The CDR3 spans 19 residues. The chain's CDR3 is CASSNGLSQTGPRTYEQYF. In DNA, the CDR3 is TGTGCCAGCAGCAACGGTCTAAGCCAAACAGGGCCGAGGACCTACGAGCAGTACTTC.

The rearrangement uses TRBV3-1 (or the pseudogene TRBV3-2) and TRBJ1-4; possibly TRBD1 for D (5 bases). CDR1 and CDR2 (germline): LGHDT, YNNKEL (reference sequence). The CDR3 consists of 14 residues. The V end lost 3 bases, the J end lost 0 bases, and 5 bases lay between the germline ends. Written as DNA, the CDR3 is TGTGCCAGCAGCCAGACAGCAACTAATGAAAAACTGTTTTTT. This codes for CASSQTATNEKLFF.

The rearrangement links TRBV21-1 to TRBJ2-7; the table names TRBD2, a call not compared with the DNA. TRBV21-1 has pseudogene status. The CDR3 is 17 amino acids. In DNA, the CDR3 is TGTGCCAGCAGCTTCAAAGGTATTGGATTAGCGGAGTACGAGCAGTACTTC. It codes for CASSFKGIGLAEYEQYF.

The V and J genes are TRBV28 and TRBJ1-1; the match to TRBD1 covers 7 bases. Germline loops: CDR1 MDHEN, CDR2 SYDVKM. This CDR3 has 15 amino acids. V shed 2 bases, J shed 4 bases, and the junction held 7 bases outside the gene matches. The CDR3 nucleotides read TGTGCCAGCAGTTTAATCCCCCAGGGGGGCACTGAAGCTTTCTTT. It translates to CASSLIPQGGTEAFF.

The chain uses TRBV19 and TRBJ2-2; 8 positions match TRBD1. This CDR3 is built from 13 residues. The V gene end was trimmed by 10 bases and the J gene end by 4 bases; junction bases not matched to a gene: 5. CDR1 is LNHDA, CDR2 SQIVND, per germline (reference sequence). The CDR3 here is CATQDRVTGELFF. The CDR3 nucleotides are TGTGCCACCCAGGACAGGGTCACCGGGGAGCTGTTTTTT.

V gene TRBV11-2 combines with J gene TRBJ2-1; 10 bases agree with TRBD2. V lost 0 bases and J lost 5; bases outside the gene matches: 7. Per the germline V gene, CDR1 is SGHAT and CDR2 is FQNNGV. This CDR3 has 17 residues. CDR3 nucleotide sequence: TGTGCCAGCAGCTTAGATTCAAGGCTAGCGGGAGACAATGAGCAGTTCTTC. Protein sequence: CASSLDSRLAGDNEQFF.

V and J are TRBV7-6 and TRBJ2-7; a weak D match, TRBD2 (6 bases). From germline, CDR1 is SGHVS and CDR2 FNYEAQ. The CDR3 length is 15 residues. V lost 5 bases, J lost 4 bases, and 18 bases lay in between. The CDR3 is CASSTSGGPGYEQYF. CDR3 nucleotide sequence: TGTGCCAGCAGCACAAGCGGAGGGCCGGGGTACGAGCAGTACTTC.

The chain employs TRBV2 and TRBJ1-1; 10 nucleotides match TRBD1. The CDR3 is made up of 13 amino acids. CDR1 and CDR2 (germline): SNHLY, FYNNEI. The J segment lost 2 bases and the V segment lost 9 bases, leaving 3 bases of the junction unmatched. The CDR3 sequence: CARDRGRNTEAFF. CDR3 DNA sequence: TGTGCCAGGGACAGGGGGAGAAACACTGAAGCTTTCTTT.

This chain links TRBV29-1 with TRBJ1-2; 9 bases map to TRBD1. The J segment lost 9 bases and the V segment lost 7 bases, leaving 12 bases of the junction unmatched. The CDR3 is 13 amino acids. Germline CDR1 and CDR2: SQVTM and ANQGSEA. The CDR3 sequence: CSAGRSGQGSYTF. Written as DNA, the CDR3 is TGCAGCGCTGGACGTTCGGGACAGGGCAGCTACACCTTC.

This CDR3 reads CASRSPDRGRETQYF. As DNA, the CDR3 is TGTGCCAGCCGCAGCCCGGACAGGGGGCGAGAGACCCAGTACTTC. V usage is TRBV6-5 and J usage is TRBJ2-5, with TRBD1 identical over 11 bases. In germline, CDR1 is MNHEY, CDR2 SVGAGI. The CDR3 has 15 residues. With V trimmed by 8 bases and J by 4 bases, 9 bases remained unmatched.

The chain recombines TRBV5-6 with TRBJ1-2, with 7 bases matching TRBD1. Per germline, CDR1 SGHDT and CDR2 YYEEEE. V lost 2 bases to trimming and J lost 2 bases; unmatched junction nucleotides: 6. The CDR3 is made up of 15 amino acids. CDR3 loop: CASSFQQGSNYGYTF. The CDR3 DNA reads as TGTGCCAGCAGCTTCCAACAGGGGTCAAACTATGGCTACACCTTC. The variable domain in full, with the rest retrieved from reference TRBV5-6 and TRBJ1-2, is DAGVTQSPTHLIKTRGQQVTLRCSPKSGHDTVSWYQQALGQGPQFIFQYYEEEERQRGNFPDRFSGHQFPNYSSELNVNALLLGDSALYLCASSFQQGSNYGYTFGSGTRLTVV.

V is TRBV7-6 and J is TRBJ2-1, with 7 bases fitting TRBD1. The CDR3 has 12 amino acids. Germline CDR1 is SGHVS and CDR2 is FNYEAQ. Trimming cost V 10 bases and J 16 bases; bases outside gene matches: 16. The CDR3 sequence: CATKTWTEGAFF. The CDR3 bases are TGTGCCACCAAAACATGGACAGAGGGGGCCTTCTTC.

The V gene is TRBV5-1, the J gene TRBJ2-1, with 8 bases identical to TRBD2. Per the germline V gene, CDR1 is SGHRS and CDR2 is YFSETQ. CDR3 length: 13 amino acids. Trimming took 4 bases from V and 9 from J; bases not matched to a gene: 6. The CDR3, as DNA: TGCGCCAGCAGCGGGACTAGAGCCGGTGAGCAGTTCTTC. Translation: CASSGTRAGEQFF. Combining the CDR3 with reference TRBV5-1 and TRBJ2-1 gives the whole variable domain KAGVTQTPRYLIKTRGQQVTLSCSPISGHRSVSWYQQTPGQGLQFLFEYFSETQRNKGNFPGRFSGRQFSNSRSEMNVSTLELGDSALYLCASSGTRAGEQFFGPGTRLTVL.

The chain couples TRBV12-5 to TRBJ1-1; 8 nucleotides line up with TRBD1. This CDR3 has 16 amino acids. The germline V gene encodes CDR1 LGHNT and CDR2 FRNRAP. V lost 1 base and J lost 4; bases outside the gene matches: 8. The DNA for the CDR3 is TGTGCTAGTGGTTTGGAAAGGACAGGGTCGATCACTGAAGCTTTCTTT. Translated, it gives CASGLERTGSITEAFF.

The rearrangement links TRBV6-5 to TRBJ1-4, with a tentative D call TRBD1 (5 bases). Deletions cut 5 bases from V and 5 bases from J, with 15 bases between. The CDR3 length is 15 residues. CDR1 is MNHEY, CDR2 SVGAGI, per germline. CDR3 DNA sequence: TGTGCCAGCAGTCCTCGGGACTTTGCGAATGAAAAACTGTTTTTT. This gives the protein CASSPRDFANEKLFF.

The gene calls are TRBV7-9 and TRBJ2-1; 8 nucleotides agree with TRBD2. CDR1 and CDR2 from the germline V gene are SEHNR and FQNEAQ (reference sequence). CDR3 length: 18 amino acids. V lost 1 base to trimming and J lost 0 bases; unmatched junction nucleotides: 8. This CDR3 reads CASSLGLAGYSSYNEQFF. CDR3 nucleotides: TGTGCCAGCAGCTTAGGCCTAGCGGGCTATAGCTCCTACAATGAGCAGTTCTTC.

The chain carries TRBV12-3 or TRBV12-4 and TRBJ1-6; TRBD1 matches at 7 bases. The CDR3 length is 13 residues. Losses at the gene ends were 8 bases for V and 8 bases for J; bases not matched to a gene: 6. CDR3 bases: TGTGCCAGCGGCGGACAGGAAGATTCACCCCTCCACTTT. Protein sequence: CASGGQEDSPLHF.

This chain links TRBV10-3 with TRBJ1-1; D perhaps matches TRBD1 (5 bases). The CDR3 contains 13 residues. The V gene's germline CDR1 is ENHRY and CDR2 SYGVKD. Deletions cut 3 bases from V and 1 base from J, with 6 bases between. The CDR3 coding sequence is TGTGCCATCAGTGACAGGGAGAACACTGAAGCTTTCTTT. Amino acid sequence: CAISDRENTEAFF.

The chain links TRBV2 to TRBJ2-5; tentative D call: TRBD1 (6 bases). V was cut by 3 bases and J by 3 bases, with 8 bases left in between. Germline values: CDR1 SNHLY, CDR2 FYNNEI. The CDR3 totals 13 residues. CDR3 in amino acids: CASSDRGEETQYF. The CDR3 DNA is TGTGCCAGCAGTGACAGGGGTGAAGAGACCCAGTACTTC.

The CDR3 is CATKGQSYGYTF. The CDR3 region has the DNA TGTGCCACGAAGGGACAGAGCTATGGCTACACCTTC. This chain joins TRBV15 and TRBJ1-2; 7 nucleotides match TRBD1. The V gene end was trimmed by 9 bases and the J gene end by 4 bases; junction bases not matched to a gene: 5. The CDR3 is 12 residues long. The germline V gene encodes CDR1 LNHNV and CDR2 YYDKDF (reference sequence).

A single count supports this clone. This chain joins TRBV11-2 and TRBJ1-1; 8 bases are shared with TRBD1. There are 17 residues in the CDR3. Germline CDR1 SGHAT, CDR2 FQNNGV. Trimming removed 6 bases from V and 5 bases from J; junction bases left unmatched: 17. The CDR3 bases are TGTGCCAGCAGTTCTTCTCAAAACCAGGGGGCAGGAACTGAAGCTTTCTTT. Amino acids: CASSSSQNQGAGTEAFF.

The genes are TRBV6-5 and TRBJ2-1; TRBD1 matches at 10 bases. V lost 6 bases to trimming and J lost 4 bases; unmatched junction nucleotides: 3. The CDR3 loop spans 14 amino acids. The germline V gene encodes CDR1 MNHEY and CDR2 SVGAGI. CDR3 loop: CASSAGQGYNEQFF. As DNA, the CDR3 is TGTGCCAGCAGCGCGGGACAGGGGTACAATGAGCAGTTCTTC.

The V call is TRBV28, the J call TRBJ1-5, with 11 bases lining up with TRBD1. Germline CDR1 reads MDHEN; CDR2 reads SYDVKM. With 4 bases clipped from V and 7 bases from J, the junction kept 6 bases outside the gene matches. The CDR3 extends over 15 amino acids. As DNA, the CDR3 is TGTGCCAGCAGTTCAAGGACAGGGGGCGCACAGCCCCAGCATTTT. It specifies CASSSRTGGAQPQHF.

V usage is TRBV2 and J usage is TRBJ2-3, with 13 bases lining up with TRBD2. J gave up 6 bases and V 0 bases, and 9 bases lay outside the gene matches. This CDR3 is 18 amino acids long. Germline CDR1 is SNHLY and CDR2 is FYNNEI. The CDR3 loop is CASSEAKLAGGRADTQYF. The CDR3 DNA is TGTGCCAGCAGTGAAGCTAAACTAGCGGGAGGGAGGGCCGATACGCAGTATTTT.